This T cell receptor (beta chain) was found in a study of blood T cell repertoires in COVID-19. With V trimmed by 5 bases and J by 5 bases, 5 bases remained unmatched. Per the germline V gene, CDR1 is MDHEN and CDR2 is SYDVKM. The CDR3 contains 16 residues. Per the original methods: Amplified reference gene primers provided the basis for estimating nucleated cell counts. TCRdb's table, derived via immunoSEQ multiplex PCR, lists solely in-frame clones and lacks some. Clone size and V and J calls were adopted from that table, with D and trimming inferred from the DNA. The sample consists of around 200,000 clones, roughly 89% of them appearing once.

This sequence joins TRBV28 and TRBJ2-1, with 14 positions matching TRBD2. The sequencing input was peripheral blood. The sequence came from a woman younger than 35 who had recovered from COVID-19. The CDR3 here is CASSPGLAGGNNEQFF. The CDR3 bases are TGTGCCAGCAGTCCTGGACTAGCGGGAGGCAACAATGAGCAGTTCTTC.